These 16 T cell receptor beta chains came from one sample sequenced in a study of T cells after yellow fever vaccination. TCRdb re-derived calls from the 5' RACE reads in MiXCR, one entry per CDR3 protein. Found here are a few hundred thousand distinct CDR3 sequences, approximately 3.9% of them singletons; the top ten hold 23%. The specimen was PBMCs, collected on the day of the yellow fever booster vaccination. The source is a young man who received the YFV17D yellow fever vaccine.

This clonotype occurred a few times. The chain combines TRBV24-1 with TRBJ2-6; D unresolved. CDR3 length: 14 residues. The V gene lost 9 bases and the J gene lost 0 bases, with 8 bases spanning the gap. CDR1 KGHDR and CDR2 SFDVKD come from the germline V gene. The CDR3 DNA reads as TGTGCCACCTCAATCGGCTCTGGGGCCAACGTCCTGACTTTC. Translated: CATSIGSGANVLTF.

The chain is built from TRBV7-9 and TRBJ1-4; TRBD1 might be the D (5 bases). The germline CDR1 and CDR2 sequences are SEHNR and FQNEAQ (reference sequence). There are 15 residues in the CDR3. V dropped 5 bases and J dropped 0 bases, with 10 bases sitting between them. For the CDR3, the DNA is TGTGCCAGCAGCCGGGGGGAAGCAACTAATGAAAAACTGTTTTTT. It specifies CASSRGEATNEKLFF.

This clonotype was seen repeatedly, ten times or more. V gene TRBV5-5 combines with J gene TRBJ2-1; 8 nucleotides line up with TRBD2. J was trimmed by 0 bases and V by 5 bases; bases with no gene match: 13. The CDR3 contains 18 residues. The germline CDR1 and CDR2 sequences are SGHKS and YYEKEE (reference sequence). CDR3 protein: CASRRPGGALGSYNEQFF. CDR3 sequence (DNA): TGTGCCAGCAGACGTCCCGGGGGGGCTCTAGGCTCCTACAATGAGCAGTTCTTC.

This clonotype was seen many times. The V and J genes are TRBV10-2 and TRBJ1-6; possibly TRBD1 for D (5 bases). Germline lookup yields CDR1 WSHSY and CDR2 SAAADI. There are 15 residues in the CDR3. The V end was cut by 0 bases, the J end by 13 bases, with 16 bases between. CDR3 amino acids: CASSESIGTAGPLHF. The CDR3 bases are TGCGCCAGCAGTGAGTCGATTGGGACCGCCGGCCCCCTCCACTTT.

This clonotype came up many times. The chain recombines TRBV5-8 with TRBJ2-7; D is uncertain. The CDR3 loop spans 10 amino acids. V was trimmed by 4 bases and J by 3 bases, leaving 2 bases between them. Germline lookup yields CDR1 SGHTS and CDR2 YDEGEE. The CDR3 DNA reads TGTGCCAGCAGCGTCTACGAGCAGTACGTC. As protein: CASSVYEQYV.

There are a few counts of this clonotype. The rearrangement joins TRBV7-2 to TRBJ2-7; 9 bases are shared with TRBD2. The germline V gene has CDR1 SGHTA and CDR2 FQGNSA. V dropped 5 bases and J dropped 3; count of bases not matched to a gene: 8. The CDR3 has 15 residues. In nucleotides, the CDR3 is TGTGCCAGCAGCATGCGGGGGGGCCGGAACTACGAGCAGTACGTC. It encodes CASSMRGGRNYEQYV.

This clonotype came up a few times. The chain couples TRBV19 to TRBJ2-2; the match to TRBD1 covers 7 bases. V was pared by 6 bases and J by 6 bases, with 7 bases of the junction left unmatched. From germline, CDR1 is LNHDA and CDR2 SQIVND (reference sequence). This CDR3 is built from 14 residues. The CDR3 bases are TGTGCCAGTAGCCTTACAGGGGAACCCGGGGAGCTGTTTTTT. Protein: CASSLTGEPGELFF. Combining the CDR3 with reference TRBV19 and TRBJ2-2 gives the whole variable domain DGGITQSPKYLFRKEGQNVTLSCEQNLNHDAMYWYRQDPGQGLRLIYYSQIVNDFQKGDIAEGYSVSREKKESFPLTVTSAQKNPTAFYLCASSLTGEPGELFFGEGSRLTVL.

The chain employs TRBV6-6 and TRBJ2-7; D is ambiguous. This CDR3 has 11 residues. The V end was cut by 6 bases, the J end by 4 bases, with 7 bases between. CDR1 MNHNY and CDR2 SVGAGI come from the germline V gene (reference sequence). In DNA form, the CDR3 reads TGTGCCAGCAGCCAACAATACGAGCAGTACGTC. It encodes CASSQQYEQYV.

This clonotype was counted many times. CDR3 DNA: TGCAGTGCTAGTCTCGACGTCGGCGAGCAGTACGTC. Its protein is CSASLDVGEQYV. The chain links TRBV20-1 to TRBJ2-7; D is ambiguous. This CDR3 has 12 amino acids. With 3 bases removed from V and 6 bases from J, the gap between germline ends came to 12 bases. Germline CDR1 and CDR2: DFQATT and SNEGSKA (reference sequence).

This clonotype has just a few counts. V gene TRBV7-9 combines with J gene TRBJ2-5, with 7 bases identical to TRBD1. Germline CDR1 is SEHNR and CDR2 is FQNEAQ (reference sequence). With 5 bases clipped from V and 1 base from J, the junction kept 7 bases outside the gene matches. The CDR3 consists of 15 residues. CDR3 DNA sequence: TGTGCCAGCAGCCGGCAGGGACAGATCCAAGAGACCCAGTACTTC. This encodes CASSRQGQIQETQYF.

This clonotype showed up many times. J is TRBJ1-1 and V is TRBV29-1; D remains unclear. V dropped 7 bases and J dropped 1 base, with 13 bases sitting between them. The CDR3 covers 13 residues. Germline V gene data show CDR1 as SQVTM and CDR2 as ANQGSEA. CDR3 sequence: CSAQSSANTEAFF. The DNA for the CDR3 is TGCAGCGCCCAGAGTTCGGCGAACACTGAAGCTTTCTTT.

The V and J genes are TRBV5-1 and TRBJ2-2; 9 positions match TRBD1. The CDR3 has 18 amino acids. With V trimmed by 4 bases and J by 6 bases, 16 bases remained unmatched. Germline CDR1 SGHRS, CDR2 YFSETQ. This CDR3 reads CASSVIPPGQGYAGELFF. Written as DNA, the CDR3 is TGCGCCAGCAGCGTGATTCCCCCGGGACAGGGATACGCCGGGGAGCTGTTTTTT.

This clonotype turned up a few times. V gene TRBV9 combines with J gene TRBJ1-2, with 12 bases lining up with TRBD1. Germline V gene lookup returns CDR1 SGDLS and CDR2 YYNGEE. V shed 4 bases, J shed 4 bases, and the junction held 5 bases outside the gene matches. This CDR3 region has 15 residues. The CDR3 is CASSIGTGGIYGYTF. CDR3 DNA: TGTGCCAGCAGCATCGGGACAGGGGGCATCTATGGCTACACCTTC.

This clonotype was found many times. This rearrangement joins TRBV20-1 to TRBJ2-5; D not certain. The CDR3 is made up of 13 amino acids. Germline lookup yields CDR1 DFQATT and CDR2 SNEGSKA (reference sequence). The V end was cut by 4 bases, the J end by 3 bases, with 12 bases between. The CDR3 coding sequence is TGCAGTGCTACCAGCCCCCAGAAAGAGACCCAGTACTTC. Amino acids: CSATSPQKETQYF.

This clonotype occurred many times. J is TRBJ2-3 and V is TRBV5-1; TRBD2 might be the D (5 bases). Trimming removed 4 bases from V and 4 bases from J, with 10 bases in between. CDR3 size: 13 residues. CDR1 is SGHRS, CDR2 YFSETQ, per germline. The CDR3 bases are TGCGCCAGCAGCGGCATCGGGGCAGATACGCAGTATTTT. Residues: CASSGIGADTQYF. Filled out from reference TRBV5-1 and TRBJ2-3, the complete variable domain reads KAGVTQTPRYLIKTRGQQVTLSCSPISGHRSVSWYQQTPGQGLQFLFEYFSETQRNKGNFPGRFSGRQFSNSRSEMNVSTLELGDSALYLCASSGIGADTQYFGPGTRLTVL.

This clonotype was detected ten times or more. V gene TRBV7-3 combines with J gene TRBJ2-1; 11 bases fit TRBD1. V trimming: 5 bases; J trimming: 3 bases; junction bases outside the gene matches: 6. The germline CDR1 and CDR2 sequences are SGHTA and FQGTGA. The CDR3 is 16 amino acids. The CDR3 is CASSPRTGGLYNEQFF. The CDR3 DNA reads TGTGCCAGCAGCCCCAGGACAGGGGGCCTCTACAATGAGCAGTTCTTC.